This TCR beta chain appears in the sequencing data of a study of yellow fever vaccine responses in identical twins. Study conclusions and caveats: Twins showed a vaccine T cell response that reportedly seemed partly convergent, partly personalized.

Details on this clonotype: No antigen is known for it.

Germline V lookup: CDR1 KGHDR, CDR2 SFDVKD. This CDR3 is built from 13 residues. V lost 10 bases, J lost 2 bases, and 1 base stayed unmatched. One entry per CDR3 protein results from TCRdb running MiXCR on the RT-PCR reads. In the table there are 15,000 to 20,000 distinct CDR3 sequences, approximately 79% of which are singletons. This TCR derives from a woman aged 18-29 years who received the yellow fever vaccine. The chain uses TRBV24-1 and TRBJ2-1, with 10 bases fitting TRBD2. The material sequenced was T cells from blood (PBMCs), unsorted or a sorted subset (not recorded which), taken before or after yellow fever vaccination (not recorded which). The CDR3 here is CATTSGTYNEQFF. In nucleotides, the CDR3 is TGTGCCACTACTAGCGGGACCTACAATGAGCAGTTCTTC.